This T cell receptor (beta chain) stems from a study of blood T cell repertoires in COVID-19. The CDR3 is made up of 14 amino acids. The trim removed 2 bases at V and 7 bases at J, leaving 4 bases unmatched. Germline V gives CDR1 PRHDT, CDR2 FYEKMQ (reference sequence). The protocol was immunoSEQ multiplex PCR, while the TCRdb copy is restricted to in-frame clones and leaves out a portion. The sample contains under 300,000 clones, around 84% of which appear only once. The rearrangement uses TRBV13 and TRBJ2-2, with 7 nucleotides matching TRBD1. This receptor was taken from a woman aged 18-30 years with acute or convalescent COVID-19. Sequencing used peripheral blood. CDR3 amino acids: CASSLKGAGGELFF. The CDR3, as DNA: TGTGCCAGCAGCTTAAAGGGGGCTGGCGGGGAGCTGTTTTTT. Full variable domain (rest looked up from reference TRBV13 and TRBJ2-2): AAGVIQSPRHLIKEKRETATLKCYPIPRHDTVYWYQQGPGQDPQFLISFYEKMQSDKGSIPDRFSAQQFSDYHSELNMSSLELGDSALYFCASSLKGAGGELFFGEGSRLTVL.